This paragraph covers one TCR beta chain sequence. Which antigen it targets is not known. Base qualities are not recorded, but no much larger clone differs from it by a single base. These data originate in a study of T cell responses to AZD1222 COVID-19 vaccine (dated by TCRdb to the early 2020s). At the level of the whole study: TCR sequencing was performed for 230 to 250 trial participants, of whom some 200 were given two doses of AZD1222 and 26 were given two doses of MenACWY control vaccine. Trial participants were enrolled by age into subgroups of 18-55, 56-69 and 70-plus years, and about 150, 27 and 61 TCR-sequenced participants, respectively, were included in these subgroups. On the study overall, not on this receptor specifically: CD4 TCRs associated with the vaccine covered the entire spike protein, and the dominant responses were in regions 160-218 and 743-854. Participants were mostly white British and included more females than males, and it was suggested by the authors that clonal diversity may have been underestimated. Conclusions about previously exposed vaccinees were limited because only six AZD1222 recipients were SARS-CoV-2 seropositive at baseline. The 56-69-year group was small, and its depth increase did not reach significance, likely because of low power. Because no day 14 peak-response samples were available, the repertoires could be characterized only after the peak T cell response. Nearly half of unique spike-specific TCRs reportedly recognized epitopes outside regions mutated in the B.1.351 and B.1.1.7 variants. After two AZD1222 doses, spike-specific TCR breadth and depth were significantly higher than at day 0 and than in MenACWY recipients.

The time point label on this specimen signifies: about 28 days (+/-7) after the second vaccine dose. Because spike-specific TCR depth and breadth did not differ between the two schedules, AZD1222 recipients who got a second dose at roughly 4 weeks were pooled with those who got a second dose at roughly 12 weeks. The vaccinee samples were drawn from two UK trials, COV001 and COV002, one of which was a single-blind randomized controlled phase 2/3 trial testing AZD1222 (ChAdOx1 nCoV-19) in healthy adults. Trial participant PBMC samples were collected at day 0 and day 28 after the second dose for TCRbeta chain sequencing. The CDR3 regions of human TCRbeta chains were analyzed by immunosequencing. The paper's data handling went like this. TCRs in the repertoires were matched against a reference library of SARS-CoV-2-specific TCRs that had been generated with the MIRA antigen-specificity platform. Breadth was defined as the fraction of unique TCRs that were SARS-CoV-2-associated, and depth was defined as the fraction of total T cells that were SARS-CoV-2-associated. Using the MIRA data, each spike-specific TCR was assigned both to the spike region to which the TCR was reactive and to a CD4 or CD8 class. Log10-transformed breadth and depth values were compared by one-way ANOVA with Sidak's multiple comparisons tests. The immuneACCESS repertoire file appears here via TCRdb, limited to in-frame rearrangements. These files lack a portion of the clones; in checked studies, under half of the deficit traces to unresolved V genes, and the cause of the others is not known. Clonal size and the V and J genes are those of that table, whereas D and trimming came from the DNA. The sample profile shows tens of thousands of clones; about 83% of them were found once. 11% of the sample is in the top ten clones.

The CDR3, from cysteine to phenylalanine, totals 11 residues. Only the CDR3 part of the read is kept: 33 bases, read in frame from the first base. V loses 3 bases of germline sequence and J loses 2 bases, and the interval between the two ends is 2 bases. The germline V gene yields ENHRY for CDR1 and SYGVKD for CDR2. Rearrangement joined TRBV10-3 to TRBJ2-7, with no D gene named confidently. The TCR comes from an adult who received the AZD1222 COVID-19 vaccine. Sequencing used peripheral blood, obtained 28 days after the second AZD1222 dose. CDR3 sequence: CAISDTYEQYF. The DNA sequence is given as TGTGCCATCAGTGACACCTACGAGCAGTACTTC.